A single count supports the clone carrying this T cell receptor beta chain. What it recognizes is unknown. Trimming removed 5 bases at V and 0 bases at J, with 16 bases between. The germline CDR1 and CDR2 sequences are SQVTM and ANQGSEA. The CDR3 totals 15 residues. These data come from a study of shared clonotypes between healthy human individuals. Points from the study as a whole: Clonotype sharing across a few donors was observed for 4% to 6.5% of naive CD4 clonotypes.

Sequenced by immunoSEQ multiplex PCR; TCRdb stores in-frame clones only, minus some. The table has some 1,100,000 clones, 70% to 80% seen once. Both subsets, CD45RA+ naive and CD45RA-negative memory, were split from the CD4+ cells. The source of this sequence is a man between 18 and 35 years old in good health. Some clones in this sample may be carry-over from other donors' samples. This chain links TRBV29-1 with TRBJ1-1, with D possibly TRBD1 on 5 matching bases. Material: memory CD4+ T cells from PBMCs. Subset noted: CD45RA-negative fraction. In DNA, the CDR3 is TGCAGCGTTCGGCCGGGTTGGGGCATGAACACTGAAGCTTTCTTT. The encoded protein is CSVRPGWGMNTEAFF.